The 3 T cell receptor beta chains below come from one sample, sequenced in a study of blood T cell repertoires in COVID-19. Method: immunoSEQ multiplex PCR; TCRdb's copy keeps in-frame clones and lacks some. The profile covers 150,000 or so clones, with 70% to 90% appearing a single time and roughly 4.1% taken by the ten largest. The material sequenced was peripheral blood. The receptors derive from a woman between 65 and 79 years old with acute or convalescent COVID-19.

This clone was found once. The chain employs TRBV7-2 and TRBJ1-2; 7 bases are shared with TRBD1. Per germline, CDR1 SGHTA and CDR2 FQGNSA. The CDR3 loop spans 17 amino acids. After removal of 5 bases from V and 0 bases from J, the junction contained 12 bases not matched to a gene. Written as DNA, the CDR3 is TGTGCCAGCAGCCCACAGACAGGGTGGGGGTCTAACTATGGCTACACCTTC. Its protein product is CASSPQTGWGSNYGYTF.

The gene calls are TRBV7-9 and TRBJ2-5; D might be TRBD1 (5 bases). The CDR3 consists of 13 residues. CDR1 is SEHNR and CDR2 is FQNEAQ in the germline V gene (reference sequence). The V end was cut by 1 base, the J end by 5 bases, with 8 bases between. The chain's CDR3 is CASSLVGAETQYF. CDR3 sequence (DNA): TGTGCCAGCAGCTTAGTTGGGGCCGAGACCCAGTACTTC.

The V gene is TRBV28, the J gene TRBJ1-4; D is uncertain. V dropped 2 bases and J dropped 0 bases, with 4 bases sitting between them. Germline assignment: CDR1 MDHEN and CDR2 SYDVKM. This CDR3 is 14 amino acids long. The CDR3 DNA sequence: TGTGCCAGCAGTTTACCCTCAACTAATGAAAAACTGTTTTTT. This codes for CASSLPSTNEKLFF.